This TCR beta chain was recovered during a study of shared clonotypes between healthy human individuals. Trimming took 2 bases from V and 5 from J; bases not matched to a gene: 2. The V gene's germline CDR1 is SGHTA and CDR2 FQGTGA. The CDR3 is made up of 15 amino acids. Generated by immunoSEQ multiplex PCR, the TCRdb table keeps only in-frame clones and is missing some. The profile shows approximately 2,300,000 clones, 85% to 95% of them singletons. The clonotype originates from a man in his late teens or twenties in good health. Some clones in this sample may be carry-over from other donors' samples. The sequencing sample was made of naive CD4+ T cells from PBMCs. Stated subset: CD45RA+ positively selected. V usage is TRBV7-3 and J usage is TRBJ2-5; 13 bases align to TRBD2. In DNA, the CDR3 is TGTGCCAGCAGCTTAGGGACTAGCGGGGAGGAGACCCAGTACTTC. Translating it yields CASSLGTSGEETQYF.